This T cell receptor beta chain was sequenced for a study of PD-1 blockade in mismatch repair-deficient tumors. Overall study context: Patients had more than ten mismatch repair-deficient cancer types, all previously treated and progressing.

Study conclusions and caveats: Tumor-resident clones, often absent from pretreatment blood, expanded after pembrolizumab and then contracted.

PCR or immunohistochemistry showed mismatch repair deficiency in every enrolled patient. Three pembrolizumab responders had their TCRs sequenced. Generated by immunoSEQ multiplex PCR, the TCRdb table keeps only in-frame clones and is missing some. The sample yields over 100,000 clones, roughly 80% seen once. From germline, CDR1 is SGDLS and CDR2 YYNGEE. CDR3 length: 16 amino acids. With V trimmed by 2 bases and J by 3 bases, 4 bases remained unmatched. Notes on this clone: What it binds is not known.

The material was peripheral blood, obtained about 60 weeks after starting pembrolizumab. The sequence was obtained from an adult with mismatch repair-deficient cancer. The chain combines TRBV9 with TRBJ2-2, with 10 bases matching TRBD2. CDR3 protein: CASSVSGRADTGELFF. CDR3 bases: TGTGCCAGCAGCGTGAGCGGGAGGGCGGACACCGGGGAGCTGTTTTTT. Full variable domain (remainder filled in from reference TRBV9 and TRBJ2-2): DSGVTQTPKHLITATGQRVTLRCSPRSGDLSVYWYQQSLDQGLQFLIQYYNGEERAKGNILERFSAQQFPDLHSELNLSSLELGDSALYFCASSVSGRADTGELFFGEGSRLTVL.